The T cell receptor (beta chain) described here comes from a study of T cells in Graves' hyperthyroidism and ophthalmopathy. Amplified TCR beta CDR3 regions derived from RNA transcripts. RT-PCR in the first round (using the HTBI primer set) targeted the TCR CDR3. Using its own MiXCR run on the multiplex PCR reads, TCRdb lists one record per CDR3 protein. The sample consists of some 620,000 distinct CDR3 sequences, 15% to 20% of them appearing once. Lactation, pregnancy, other autoimmune disease or uncontrolled infection led to exclusion of patients. Every diagnosis used clinical symptoms, serum thyroxine and TRAb, thyroid ultrasound and orbital computed tomography. Trimming at V came to 2 bases and at J to 5 bases, leaving 5 bases not matched to a gene. The length of the CDR3 is 14 residues. Germline-derived CDR1 and CDR2 are SGDLS and YYNGEE.

Sequenced input: blood. The source is a young woman with Graves' hyperthyroidism. The chain is built from TRBV9 and TRBJ2-7; 9 bases are a match to TRBD1. As DNA, the CDR3 is TGTGCCAGCAGCGTCTCGGGACAGGGAGACGAGCAGTACTTC. Translated: CASSVSGQGDEQYF.